This TCR beta chain is from a study of T cells after posttransplantation cyclophosphamide. The CDR3 loop spans 15 amino acids. CDR1 is SQVTM, CDR2 ANQGSEA, per germline. J lost 5 bases, V lost 3 bases, and 7 bases had no gene match. Study-wide results and limits: Donor CD8+ memory clones often dominated recipient blood repertoires at later times.

Clones were read by immunoSEQ multiplex PCR, and TCRdb kept only the in-frame ones, dropping some. Altogether tens of thousands of clones were found in the sample, and no singletons occur. As concerns this clone: Its antigen is not identified.

Busulfan-fludarabine conditioning, marrow transplant, and cyclophosphamide on days +3 and +4 were administered. Sample: PBMCs, taken after allogeneic stem cell transplant with posttransplant cyclophosphamide. This sequence was found in a young adult male patient who received an allogeneic stem cell transplant from a related donor, was CMV-positive, and had no GVHD. The T cells may partly be graft donor cells. The chain employs TRBV29-1 and TRBJ2-5, with TRBD2 matching 12 bases. The CDR3 is CSVDPLAGGGETQYF. The CDR3 DNA reads TGCAGCGTTGATCCACTAGCGGGGGGAGGTGAGACCCAGTACTTC. The entire variable domain, with the rest obtained from reference TRBV29-1 and TRBJ2-5, is as follows: SAVISQKPSRDICQRGTSLTIQCQVDSQVTMMFWYRQQPGQSLTLIATANQGSEATYESGFVIDKFPISRPNLTFSTLTVSNMSPEDSSIYLCSVDPLAGGGETQYFGPGTRLLVL.